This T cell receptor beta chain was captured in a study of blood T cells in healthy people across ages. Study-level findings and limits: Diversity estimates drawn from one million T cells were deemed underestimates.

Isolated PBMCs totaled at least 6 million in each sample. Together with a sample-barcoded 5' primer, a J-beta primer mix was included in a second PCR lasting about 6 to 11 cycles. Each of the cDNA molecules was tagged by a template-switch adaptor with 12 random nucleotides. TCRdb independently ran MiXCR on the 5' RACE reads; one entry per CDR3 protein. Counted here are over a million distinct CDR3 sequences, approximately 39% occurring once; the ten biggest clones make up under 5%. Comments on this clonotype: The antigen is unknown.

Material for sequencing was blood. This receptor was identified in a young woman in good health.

The CDR3 nucleotides are TGTGCCAGCAGTGAAGAGTCAGGGCCCTACTATGGCTACACCTTC. It is translated as CASSEESGPYYGYTF. The rearrangement uses TRBV2 and TRBJ1-2; D possibly corresponds to TRBD1 (5 bases). Germline loops: CDR1 SNHLY, CDR2 FYNNEI. The V and J ends lost 1 base and 3 bases respectively, with 12 bases between them. The CDR3 loop spans 15 amino acids.